This passage covers 15 T cell receptor beta chains from one sample sequenced in a study of shared clonotypes between healthy human individuals. Libraries were prepared by immunoSEQ multiplex PCR; TCRdb keeps only in-frame clonotypes and omits some of them. The sample has more than 2 million clones, approximately 94% seen once. Sequenced: naive CD4+ T cells sorted from blood. Subset given: CD45RA+ positively selected. Source of these receptors: a man between 18 and 29 years old in good health.

Regarding this clone: Other nucleotide sequences from this sample produce the same CDR3. The V and J genes are TRBV5-1 and TRBJ2-3, with D possibly matching TRBD2 (5 bases). V lost 0 bases, J lost 1 base, and 6 bases lay in between. CDR1 SGHRS and CDR2 YFSETQ come from the germline V gene. The CDR3 sequence is 14 residues long. The CDR3 DNA is TGCGCCAGCAGCTTGGACGGGGGCACAGATACGCAGTATTTT. Its protein product is CASSLDGGTDTQYF.

The V call is TRBV11-3, the J call TRBJ2-7, with 10 bases aligning to TRBD2. The length of the CDR3 is 13 residues. CDR1 and CDR2 from the germline V gene are SGHNT and YENEEA. After removal of 5 bases from V and 6 bases from J, the junction contained 4 bases not matched to a gene. CDR3 nucleotides: TGTGCCAGCAGCGTGGGACTAGCGACCGAGCAGTACTTC. It is translated as CASSVGLATEQYF.

Details on this clone: At the DNA level, this CDR3 is encoded by other sequences in the same sample as well. The genes are TRBV6-5 and TRBJ1-2; 10 bases match TRBD1. This CDR3 comprises 15 residues. Losses at the gene ends were 2 bases for V and 5 bases for J; bases not matched to a gene: 5. The V gene's germline CDR1 is MNHEY and CDR2 SVGAGI. The chain's CDR3 is CASSYRDRGGYGYTF. In DNA form, the CDR3 reads TGTGCCAGCAGTTACAGGGACAGGGGAGGATATGGCTACACCTTC.

The chain combines TRBV5-1 with TRBJ2-3; 8 nucleotides align to TRBD2. The CDR3 totals 14 residues. Germline CDR1 reads SGHRS; CDR2 reads YFSETQ. Trimming cost V 3 bases and J 6 bases; bases outside gene matches: 6. DNA for the CDR3: TGCGCCAGCAGCTCGGGGGGGCGGATGGATACGCAGTATTTT. Protein product: CASSSGGRMDTQYF.

This sequence joins TRBV30 and TRBJ1-6, with D maybe TRBD1 (5 bases). V shed 7 bases and J shed 8 bases, with 15 bases lying between them. The germline V gene has CDR1 GTSNPN and CDR2 SVGIG (reference sequence). The CDR3 contains 13 residues. The CDR3 region is CASAPLGDSPLHF. In nucleotides, the CDR3 is TGTGCCTCCGCTCCCTTGGGGGATTCACCCCTCCACTTT. Looking up the rest from reference TRBV30 and TRBJ1-6 gives the full variable domain: SQTIHQWPATLVQPVGSPLSLECTVEGTSNPNLYWYRQAAGRGLQLLFYSVGIGQISSEVPQNLSASRPQDRQFILSSKKLLLSDSGFYLCASAPLGDSPLHFGNGTRLTVT.

The chain carries TRBV6-5 and TRBJ2-2; D gene unclear. This CDR3 contains 14 residues. CDR1 is MNHEY and CDR2 is SVGAGI in the germline V gene. Trimming shortened V by 8 bases and J by 1 base, and 11 bases separated the two germline ends. The CDR3 nucleotides read TGTGCCAGCGGCCTGGGGTTGAACACCGGGGAGCTGTTTTTT. It specifies CASGLGLNTGELFF.

CDR3 nucleotides: TGTGCCAGTACCGACAGGGGGCGGACTACTGAAGCTTTCTTT. Encoded protein: CASTDRGRTTEAFF. The J gene is TRBJ1-1, the V gene TRBV19; 10 nucleotides agree with TRBD1. Germline CDR1 is LNHDA and CDR2 is SQIVND (reference sequence). The length of the CDR3 is 14 residues. V was pared by 7 bases and J by 5 bases, with 7 bases of the junction left unmatched.

The genes are TRBV11-2 and TRBJ1-2; TRBD1 matches 8 bases. Unmatched junction bases numbered 5, after V lost 6 bases and J lost 8 bases. The CDR3 is made up of 12 amino acids. CDR1 is SGHAT, CDR2 FQNNGV, per germline. DNA of the CDR3: TGTGCCAGCAGGGACAGGGTCGACGGCTACACCTTC. Translated, it gives CASRDRVDGYTF.

The chain recombines TRBV7-8 with TRBJ1-1; D uncertain. The V end was cut by 3 bases, the J end by 1 base, with 6 bases between. CDR1 is SGHVS and CDR2 is FQNEAQ in the germline V gene. This CDR3 is 13 amino acids long. The CDR3 is CASSFAANTEAFF. The DNA for the CDR3 is TGTGCCAGCAGCTTCGCAGCGAACACTGAAGCTTTCTTT.

The gene calls are TRBV27 and TRBJ1-5; TRBD1 is a possible D gene (6 bases). Germline CDR1 and CDR2: MNHEY and SMNVEV (reference sequence). The CDR3 is 14 amino acids. Trimming took off 1 base at V and 9 bases at J, with 13 bases between the two ends. CDR3 in amino acids: CASSLLPEGGPQHF. The CDR3 DNA sequence: TGTGCCAGCAGTTTATTACCCGAGGGGGGGCCCCAGCATTTT.

This chain links TRBV7-2 with TRBJ2-5; possible D gene TRBD1, 5 bases. The CDR3 runs 15 residues. The V gene lost 1 base and the J gene lost 5 bases, with 14 bases spanning the gap. Germline CDR1 and CDR2: SGHTA and FQGNSA. CDR3 region: CASSLVGQAGETQYF. The CDR3 bases are TGTGCCAGCAGCTTAGTGGGTCAGGCAGGGGAGACCCAGTACTTC.

The chain employs TRBV9 and TRBJ2-2, with 8 bases matching TRBD1. The CDR3 has 15 amino acids. The germline gives CDR1 SGDLS, CDR2 YYNGEE. Unmatched junction bases numbered 8, after V lost 3 bases and J lost 7 bases. CDR3 nucleotide sequence: TGTGCCAGCAGCGGACCGGGACAGGTAGACGGGGAGCTGTTTTTT. Protein: CASSGPGQVDGELFF.

The chain couples TRBV14 to TRBJ2-1; 9 nucleotides line up with TRBD1. The ends lost 4 bases at V and 4 bases at J; junction bases unmatched: 5. Germline V gene data show CDR1 as SGHDN and CDR2 as FVKESK. The CDR3 length is 15 residues. This CDR3 is CASSRPGTGYNEQFF. The CDR3 coding sequence is TGTGCCAGCAGCCGACCCGGGACAGGGTACAATGAGCAGTTCTTC.

This chain links TRBV6-5 with TRBJ2-7, with a tentative D call TRBD2 (7 bases). The germline CDR1 and CDR2 sequences are MNHEY and SVGAGI. V gave up 6 bases and J gave up 3 bases, with 12 bases separating them. The length of the CDR3 is 13 residues. The CDR3 sequence: CASSWGGYYEQYF. CDR3 DNA sequence: TGTGCCAGCAGCTGGGGGGGCTACTACGAGCAGTACTTC.

V is TRBV5-1 and J is TRBJ1-3, with D hard to call. The V and J ends lost 5 bases and 0 bases respectively, with 9 bases between them. The germline V gene has CDR1 SGHRS and CDR2 YFSETQ. The CDR3 covers 14 residues. CDR3 loop: CASSASSSGNTIYF. The CDR3 coding sequence is TGCGCCAGCAGTGCCAGTAGCTCTGGAAACACCATATATTTT.